This TCR beta chain was documented in a study of PD-1 blockade in classical Hodgkin lymphoma. As concerns this clone: Its antigen is not identified.

Study conclusions and caveats: Newly diagnosed patients reportedly had lower baseline TCR diversity than healthy donors. Diversity in CD4+ TCRs, unlike that measured in CD8+ TCRs, had risen significantly by C4D1. Prior to therapy, complete responders displayed diversity much like that of newly diagnosed patients.

There was relapse after autologous stem cell transplantation in every patient, and there was variation in brentuximab vedotin exposure. Complete response, partial response or progressive disease made up the best responses. Some clones are missing from TCRdb's copy, which holds only in-frame ones; the method was immunoSEQ multiplex PCR. Of about 97,000 clones listed, roughly 83% were seen once; the top ten hold 12%. The sequence derives from a human donor with classical Hodgkin lymphoma. The input for sequencing was peripheral blood mononuclear cells (PBMCs), taken at baseline.

The CDR3 spells CASSQDPLGAGGIDTQYF. In nucleotides, the CDR3 is TGCGCCAGCAGCCAAGATCCCTTAGGGGCGGGAGGGATAGATACGCAGTATTTT. The gene calls are TRBV4-1 and TRBJ2-3; 9 bases align to TRBD2. The CDR3 length is 18 residues. The V gene end was trimmed by 0 bases and the J gene end by 5 bases; junction bases not matched to a gene: 12. Germline CDR1 is MGHRA and CDR2 is YSYEKL.